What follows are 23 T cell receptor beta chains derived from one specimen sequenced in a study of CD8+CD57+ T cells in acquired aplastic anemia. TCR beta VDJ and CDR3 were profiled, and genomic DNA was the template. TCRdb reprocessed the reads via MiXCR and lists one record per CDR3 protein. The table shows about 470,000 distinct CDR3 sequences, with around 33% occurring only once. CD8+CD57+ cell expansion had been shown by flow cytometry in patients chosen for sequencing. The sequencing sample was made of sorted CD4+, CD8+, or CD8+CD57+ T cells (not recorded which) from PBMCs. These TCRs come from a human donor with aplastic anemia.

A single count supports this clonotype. CDR3 nucleotides: TGCGCCAGCAGCTTGAAGAGGGGGCTTTTGGATGAGCAGTTCTTC. Its protein is CASSLKRGLLDEQFF. The chain joins TRBV5-1 to TRBJ2-1, with 7 nucleotides matching TRBD1. The V gene's germline CDR1 is SGHRS and CDR2 YFSETQ. J lost 8 bases, V lost 1 base, and 9 bases had no gene match. The CDR3 has 15 amino acids.

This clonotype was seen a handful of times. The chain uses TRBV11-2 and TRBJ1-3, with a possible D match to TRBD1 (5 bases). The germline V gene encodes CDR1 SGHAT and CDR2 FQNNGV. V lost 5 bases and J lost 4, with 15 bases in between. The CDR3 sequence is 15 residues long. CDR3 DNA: TGTGCCAGCAGCACCGGACAAAATCAGGGAAACACCATATATTTT. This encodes CASSTGQNQGNTIYF. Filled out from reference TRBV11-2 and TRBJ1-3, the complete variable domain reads EAGVAQSPRYKIIEKRQSVAFWCNPISGHATLYWYQQILGQGPKLLIQFQNNGVVDDSQLPKDRFSAERLKGVDSTLKIQPAKLEDSAVYLCASSTGQNQGNTIYFGEGSWLTVV.

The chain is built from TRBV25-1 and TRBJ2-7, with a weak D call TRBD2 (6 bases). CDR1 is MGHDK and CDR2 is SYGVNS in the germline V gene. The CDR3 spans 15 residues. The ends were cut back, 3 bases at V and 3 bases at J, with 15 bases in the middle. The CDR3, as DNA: TGTGCCAGCAGTGATGGAACGTCGGGGGTCTACGAGCAGTACTTC. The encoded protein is CASSDGTSGVYEQYF.

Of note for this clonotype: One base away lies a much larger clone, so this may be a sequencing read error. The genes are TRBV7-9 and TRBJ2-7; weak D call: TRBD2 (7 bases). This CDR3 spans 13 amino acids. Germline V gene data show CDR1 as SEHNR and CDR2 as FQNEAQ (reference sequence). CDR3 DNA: TGTACCAGCAGCTTAGGGGCGGGGGCCGAGCAGTACTTC. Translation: CTSSLGAGAEQYF.

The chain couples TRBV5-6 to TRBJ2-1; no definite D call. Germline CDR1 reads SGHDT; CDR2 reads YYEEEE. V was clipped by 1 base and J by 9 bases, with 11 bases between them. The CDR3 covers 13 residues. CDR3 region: CASSLYLGGEQFF. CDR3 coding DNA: TGTGCCAGCAGCTTGTATCTGGGCGGTGAGCAGTTCTTC.

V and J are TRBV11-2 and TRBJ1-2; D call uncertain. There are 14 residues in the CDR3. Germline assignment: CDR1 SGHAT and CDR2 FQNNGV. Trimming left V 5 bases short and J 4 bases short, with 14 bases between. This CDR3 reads CASSAPRRSYGYTF. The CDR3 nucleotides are TGTGCCAGCAGCGCCCCGCGTCGTAGCTATGGCTACACCTTC.

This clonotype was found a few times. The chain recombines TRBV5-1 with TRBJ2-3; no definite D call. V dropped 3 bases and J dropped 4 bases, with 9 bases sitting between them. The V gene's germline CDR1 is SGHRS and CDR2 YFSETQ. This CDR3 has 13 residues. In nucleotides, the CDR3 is TGCGCCAGCAGCTACGGACCAGCAGATACGCAGTATTTT. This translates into CASSYGPADTQYF. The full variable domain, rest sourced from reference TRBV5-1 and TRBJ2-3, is KAGVTQTPRYLIKTRGQQVTLSCSPISGHRSVSWYQQTPGQGLQFLFEYFSETQRNKGNFPGRFSGRQFSNSRSEMNVSTLELGDSALYLCASSYGPADTQYFGPGTRLTVL.

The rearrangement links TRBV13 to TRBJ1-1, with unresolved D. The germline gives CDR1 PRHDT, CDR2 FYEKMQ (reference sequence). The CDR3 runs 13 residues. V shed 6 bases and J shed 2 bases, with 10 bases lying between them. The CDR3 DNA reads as TGTGCCAGCAGGGGCCGGAGAAACACTGAAGCTTTCTTT. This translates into CASRGRRNTEAFF.

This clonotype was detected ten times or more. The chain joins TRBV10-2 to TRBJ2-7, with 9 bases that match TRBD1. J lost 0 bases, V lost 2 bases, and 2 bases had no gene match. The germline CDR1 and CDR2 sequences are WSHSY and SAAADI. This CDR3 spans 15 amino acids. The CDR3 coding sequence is TGCGCCAGCAGTGAGCAGACAGGGGGCTCCTACGAGCAGTACTTC. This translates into CASSEQTGGSYEQYF.

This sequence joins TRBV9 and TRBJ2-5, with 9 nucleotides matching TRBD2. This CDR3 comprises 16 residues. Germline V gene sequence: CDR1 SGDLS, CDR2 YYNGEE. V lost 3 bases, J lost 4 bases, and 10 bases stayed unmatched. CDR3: CASSALSSGVLETQYF. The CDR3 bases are TGTGCCAGCAGCGCCCTATCTAGCGGGGTTTTAGAGACCCAGTACTTC.

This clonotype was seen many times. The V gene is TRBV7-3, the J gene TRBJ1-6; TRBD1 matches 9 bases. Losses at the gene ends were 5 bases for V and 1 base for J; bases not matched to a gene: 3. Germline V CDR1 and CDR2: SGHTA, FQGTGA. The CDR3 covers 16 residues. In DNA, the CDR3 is TGTGCCAGCAGCCTAGGACAGGGGTCCTATAATTCACCCCTCCACTTT. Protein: CASSLGQGSYNSPLHF.

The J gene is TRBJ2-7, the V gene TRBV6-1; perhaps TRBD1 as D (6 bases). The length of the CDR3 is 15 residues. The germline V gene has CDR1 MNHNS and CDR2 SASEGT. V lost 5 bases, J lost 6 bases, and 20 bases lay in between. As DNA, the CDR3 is TGTGCCAGCAGTTCGAGTACAGGGAGATTAGGCGAGCAGTACTTC. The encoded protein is CASSSSTGRLGEQYF.

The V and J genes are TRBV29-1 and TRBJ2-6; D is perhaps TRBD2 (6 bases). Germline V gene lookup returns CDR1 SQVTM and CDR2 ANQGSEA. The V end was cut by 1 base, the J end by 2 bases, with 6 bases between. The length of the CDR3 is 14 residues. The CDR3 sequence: CSVEGGAGANVLTF. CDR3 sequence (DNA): TGCAGCGTTGAAGGCGGGGCTGGGGCCAACGTCCTGACTTTC. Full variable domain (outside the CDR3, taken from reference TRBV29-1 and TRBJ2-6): SAVISQKPSRDICQRGTSLTIQCQVDSQVTMMFWYRQQPGQSLTLIATANQGSEATYESGFVIDKFPISRPNLTFSTLTVSNMSPEDSSIYLCSVEGGAGANVLTFGAGSRLTVL.

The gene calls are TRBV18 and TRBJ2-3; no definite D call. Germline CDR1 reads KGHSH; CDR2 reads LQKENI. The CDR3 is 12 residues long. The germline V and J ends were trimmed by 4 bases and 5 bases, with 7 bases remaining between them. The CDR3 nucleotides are TGTGCCAGCTCACAGAGAGTAGATACGCAGTATTTT. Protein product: CASSQRVDTQYF.

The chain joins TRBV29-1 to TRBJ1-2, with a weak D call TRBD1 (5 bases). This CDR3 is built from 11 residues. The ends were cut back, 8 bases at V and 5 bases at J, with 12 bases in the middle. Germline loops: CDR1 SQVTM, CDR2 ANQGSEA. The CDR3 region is CSLGTDYGYTF. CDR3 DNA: TGCAGCCTCGGGACCGATTATGGCTACACCTTC.

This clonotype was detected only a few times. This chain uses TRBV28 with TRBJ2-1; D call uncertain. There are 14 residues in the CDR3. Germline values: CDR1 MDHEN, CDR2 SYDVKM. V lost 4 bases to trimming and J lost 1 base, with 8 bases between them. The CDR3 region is CASSSPESYNEQFF. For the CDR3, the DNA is TGTGCCAGCAGTTCCCCTGAGTCCTACAATGAGCAGTTCTTC.

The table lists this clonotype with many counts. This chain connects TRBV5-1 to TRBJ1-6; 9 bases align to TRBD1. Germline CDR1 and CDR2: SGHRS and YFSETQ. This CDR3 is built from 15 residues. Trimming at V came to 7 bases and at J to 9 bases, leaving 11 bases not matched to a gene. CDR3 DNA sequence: TGCGCCAGCGCAGTGGGGACAGGGACTAGTTCACCCCTCCACTTT. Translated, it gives CASAVGTGTSSPLHF.

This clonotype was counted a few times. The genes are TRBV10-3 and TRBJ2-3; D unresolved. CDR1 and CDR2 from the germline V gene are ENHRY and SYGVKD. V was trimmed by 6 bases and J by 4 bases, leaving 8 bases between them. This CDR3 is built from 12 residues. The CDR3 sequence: CAISPTADTQYF. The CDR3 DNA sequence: TGTGCCATCAGCCCGACCGCAGATACGCAGTATTTT.

CDR3 in DNA: TGTGCCACCAGTGACCCCGGGACATCTAATGGCTACACCTTC. It is translated as CATSDPGTSNGYTF. J is TRBJ1-2 and V is TRBV24-1, with TRBD1 as a possible D gene (6 bases). V was shortened by 4 bases and J by 6 bases, with 14 bases between the two germline ends. Germline loops: CDR1 KGHDR, CDR2 SFDVKD. The CDR3 extends over 14 amino acids.

The chain's CDR3 is CSAAINRGRSGKLFF. Here the CDR3 DNA reads TGCAGTGCTGCAATTAACAGGGGCAGGAGTGGAAAACTGTTTTTT. The chain recombines TRBV20-1 with TRBJ1-4; 7 bases agree with TRBD1. CDR3 length equals 15 residues. The junction had 16 bases not matched to a gene; V was cut back by 5 bases and J by 10 bases. In germline, CDR1 is DFQATT, CDR2 SNEGSKA (reference sequence).

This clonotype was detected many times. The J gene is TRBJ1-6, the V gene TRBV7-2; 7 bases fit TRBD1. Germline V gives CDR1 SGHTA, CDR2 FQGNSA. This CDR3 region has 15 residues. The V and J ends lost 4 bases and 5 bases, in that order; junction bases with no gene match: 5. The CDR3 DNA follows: TGTGCCAGCAGCTCAACAGGGGCGAATAATTCACCCCTCCACTTT. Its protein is CASSSTGANNSPLHF.

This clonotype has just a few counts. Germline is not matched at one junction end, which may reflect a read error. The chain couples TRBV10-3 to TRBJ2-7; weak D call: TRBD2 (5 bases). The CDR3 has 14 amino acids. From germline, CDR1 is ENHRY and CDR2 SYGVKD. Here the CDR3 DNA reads TGTGCCAGCAGTGAAGCCCCGGGATTCTACGAGCAGTACTTC. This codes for CASSEAPGFYEQYF.

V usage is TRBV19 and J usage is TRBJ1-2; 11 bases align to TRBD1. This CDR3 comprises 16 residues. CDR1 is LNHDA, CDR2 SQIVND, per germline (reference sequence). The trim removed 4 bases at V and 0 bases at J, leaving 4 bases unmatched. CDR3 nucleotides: TGTGCCAGTAGTACCCAGGGACAGGGGGCTAACTATGGCTACACCTTC. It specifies CASSTQGQGANYGYTF.